The 32 T cell receptor beta chains presented below share a single source sample, sequenced in a study of blood T cell repertoires in COVID-19. Clones were sequenced by immunoSEQ multiplex PCR, and TCRdb holds only the in-frame ones, with some missing. The table records under 150,000 clones, 85% to 90% of them present only once. The sample taken for sequencing was peripheral blood. The receptor set was obtained from a woman in her 40s with acute or convalescent COVID-19.

The gene calls are TRBV29-1 and TRBJ2-2; 8 bases match TRBD1. The V segment lost 6 bases and the J segment 6 bases; nucleotides outside the gene matches: 6. The CDR3 runs 13 residues. In germline, CDR1 is SQVTM, CDR2 ANQGSEA. The CDR3 loop is CSVGQVNAGELFF. The CDR3 DNA reads as TGCAGCGTGGGACAGGTTAACGCCGGGGAGCTGTTTTTT.

The CDR3 DNA reads TGCAGCGTTGACGGGGAGGGGATGGAGACCCAGTACTTC. It codes for CSVDGEGMETQYF. The chain carries TRBV29-1 and TRBJ2-5; 7 nucleotides align to TRBD2. V lost 3 bases, J lost 5 bases, and 6 bases stayed unmatched. This CDR3 is 13 amino acids long. The germline gives CDR1 SQVTM, CDR2 ANQGSEA.

The chain uses TRBV27 and TRBJ2-1, with 7 positions matching TRBD1. Trimming removed 0 bases from V and 8 bases from J; junction bases left unmatched: 10. CDR1 and CDR2 (germline): MNHEY, SMNVEV (reference sequence). The CDR3 sequence is 16 residues long. As DNA, the CDR3 is TGTGCCAGCAGTTTATCGTCGGGACAGTATAACTATGAGCAGTTCTTC. Its translation is CASSLSSGQYNYEQFF.

The rearrangement uses TRBV6-5 and TRBJ1-1, with D hard to call. The germline V and J ends were trimmed by 6 bases and 1 base, with 6 bases remaining between them. The CDR3 length is 12 residues. CDR1 is MNHEY, CDR2 SVGAGI, per germline. In nucleotides, the CDR3 is TGTGCCAGCAGCTCTACGAACACTGAAGCTTTCTTT. As protein: CASSSTNTEAFF.

The rearrangement links TRBV9 to TRBJ2-1; 7 bases align to TRBD1. Germline V gene lookup returns CDR1 SGDLS and CDR2 YYNGEE. The CDR3 runs to 16 residues. Trimming took 3 bases from V and 3 from J; bases not matched to a gene: 9. The CDR3 loop reads CASSANRDSDYNEQFF. DNA for the CDR3: TGTGCCAGCAGCGCGAACCGGGACAGCGACTACAATGAGCAGTTCTTC.

The chain employs TRBV14 and TRBJ2-7; TRBD1 might be the D (6 bases). This CDR3 comprises 16 residues. Trimming removed 1 base from V and 0 bases from J, with 13 bases in between. CDR1 and CDR2 (germline): SGHDN, FVKESK. As DNA, the CDR3 is TGTGCCAGCAGCCAAGGGATGGGACAATACTCCTACGAGCAGTACTTC. This gives the protein CASSQGMGQYSYEQYF.

J is TRBJ1-1 and V is TRBV18; 8 positions match TRBD1. Germline-derived CDR1 and CDR2 are KGHSH and LQKENI. The CDR3 runs 13 residues. With V trimmed by 4 bases and J by 4 bases, 2 bases remained unmatched. The CDR3 reads CASSLQGGTEAFF. The CDR3 nucleotides are TGTGCCAGCTCACTACAGGGGGGCACTGAAGCTTTCTTT.

V usage is TRBV6-1 and J usage is TRBJ1-6, with TRBD1 matching over 8 bases. V shed 2 bases and J 8 bases; nucleotides not matched to a gene: 8. Germline V lookup: CDR1 MNHNS, CDR2 SASEGT. The CDR3 is made up of 16 amino acids. CDR3 sequence: CASSETAGQGDSPLHF. Written as DNA, the CDR3 is TGTGCCAGCAGTGAAACCGCCGGACAGGGTGATTCACCCCTCCACTTT.

This clone appeared once. At the DNA level, this CDR3 is encoded by other sequences in the same sample as well. V gene TRBV18 combines with J gene TRBJ1-1; weak D call: TRBD1 (6 bases). There are 13 residues in the CDR3. The V and J ends lost 6 bases and 1 base respectively, with 9 bases between them. Germline CDR1 KGHSH, CDR2 LQKENI. The CDR3 bases are TGTGCCAGCTCCCAGGGACAGAACACTGAAGCTTTCTTT. It translates to CASSQGQNTEAFF.

V and J are TRBV9 and TRBJ2-2, with D perhaps matching TRBD1 (6 bases). Trimming stripped 4 bases from V and 1 base from J, with 11 bases between. The CDR3 loop spans 15 amino acids. CDR1 is SGDLS and CDR2 is YYNGEE in the germline V gene. CDR3 sequence: CASSPPTGNTGELFF. The CDR3 DNA reads TGTGCCAGCAGCCCTCCGACAGGGAACACCGGGGAGCTGTTTTTT.

The V call is TRBV24-1, the J call TRBJ1-1; D is uncertain. This CDR3 contains 13 residues. The V gene lost 3 bases and the J gene lost 1 base, with 5 bases spanning the gap. Germline assignment: CDR1 KGHDR and CDR2 SFDVKD. CDR3 in DNA: TGTGCCACCAGTGATAGGAGGAACACTGAAGCTTTCTTT. Amino acids: CATSDRRNTEAFF.

This chain joins TRBV13 and TRBJ2-1, with 8 bases aligning to TRBD2. Germline V gene data show CDR1 as PRHDT and CDR2 as FYEKMQ (reference sequence). CDR3 size: 15 residues. With V trimmed by 4 bases and J by 9 bases, 11 bases remained unmatched. This CDR3 is CASSSTGGGRSEQFF. CDR3 in DNA: TGTGCCAGCAGCTCGACCGGGGGGGGCCGGAGTGAGCAGTTCTTC.

V gene TRBV27 combines with J gene TRBJ2-7; 9 nucleotides align to TRBD1. Germline CDR1 MNHEY, CDR2 SMNVEV (reference sequence). This CDR3 is built from 16 residues. The V segment lost 3 bases and the J segment 3 bases; nucleotides outside the gene matches: 9. The CDR3 sequence is CASSLAGTGRLYEQYF. For the CDR3, the DNA is TGTGCCAGCAGTTTGGCCGGGACAGGGAGGCTCTACGAGCAGTACTTC.

This chain links TRBV7-2 with TRBJ2-2, with D possibly TRBD1 on 6 matching bases. Trimming cost V 1 base and J 5 bases, with 14 bases left between them. The V gene's germline CDR1 is SGHTA and CDR2 FQGNSA. CDR3 length equals 16 residues. The chain's CDR3 is CASSLGGRGRTGELFF. For the CDR3, the DNA is TGTGCCAGCAGCTTAGGTGGCAGGGGAAGGACCGGGGAGCTGTTTTTT.

V usage is TRBV19 and J usage is TRBJ1-5; the D is unclear. Germline V lookup: CDR1 LNHDA, CDR2 SQIVND (reference sequence). V was cut by 5 bases and J by 1 base, with 6 bases left in between. This CDR3 is 13 amino acids long. DNA of the CDR3: TGTGCCAGTAGTCTCTCCAGCAATCAGCCCCAGCATTTT. Residues: CASSLSSNQPQHF.

The J gene is TRBJ2-7, the V gene TRBV5-1; 8 nucleotides match TRBD1. The CDR3 consists of 15 residues. Per germline, CDR1 SGHRS and CDR2 YFSETQ. Trimming removed 0 bases from V and 0 bases from J; junction bases left unmatched: 2. Here the CDR3 DNA reads TGCGCCAGCAGCTTGGCAGGGGGCAGCTCCTACGAGCAGTACTTC. This gives the protein CASSLAGGSSYEQYF.

The chain links TRBV10-3 to TRBJ1-6; TRBD1 might be the D (6 bases). The V gene's germline CDR1 is ENHRY and CDR2 SYGVKD. The V end was cut by 9 bases, the J end by 5 bases, with 8 bases between. CDR3 length: 12 amino acids. The DNA of the CDR3 is TGTGCCATACAGGGAGATAATTCACCCCTCCACTTT. It specifies CAIQGDNSPLHF.

This clone was detected only a few times. The chain has TRBV28 and TRBJ2-1; possible D gene TRBD1, 6 bases. Trimming pared 3 bases from V and 7 bases from J, leaving 19 bases between. The germline V gene encodes CDR1 MDHEN and CDR2 SYDVKM. The CDR3 sequence is 16 residues long. This CDR3 reads CASSFPLATGYNEQFF. The CDR3 bases are TGTGCCAGCAGTTTCCCCCTTGCGACAGGTTATAATGAGCAGTTCTTC.

The J gene is TRBJ1-2, the V gene TRBV7-9; unclear D gene. Germline assignment: CDR1 SEHNR and CDR2 FQNEAQ (reference sequence). V shed 4 bases and J shed 4 bases, with 13 bases lying between them. The CDR3 has 14 amino acids. For the CDR3, the DNA is TGTGCCAGCAGCTGGGCCGGGGAGGCCTATGGCTACACCTTC. Protein: CASSWAGEAYGYTF.

The chain is built from TRBV4-3 and TRBJ2-1, with 10 bases matching TRBD2. From germline, CDR1 is LGHNA and CDR2 YSLEER. CDR3 length equals 18 residues. The V gene end was trimmed by 0 bases and the J gene end by 4 bases; junction bases not matched to a gene: 9. The CDR3 DNA follows: TGCGCCAGCAGCCAAGATATGGCTAGCGGGGGATTTTACAATGAGCAGTTCTTC. Encoded protein: CASSQDMASGGFYNEQFF.

This chain uses TRBV5-6 with TRBJ1-2; 9 nucleotides line up with TRBD1. The CDR3 is 16 residues long. V gave up 2 bases and J gave up 3 bases; unmatched junction bases: 8. CDR1 SGHDT and CDR2 YYEEEE come from the germline V gene. CDR3 in DNA: TGTGCCAGCAGCTTTTTCGCGGGACAGGGAGACTATGGCTACACCTTC. This encodes CASSFFAGQGDYGYTF.

CDR3 region: CASSLSGTEPPGYTF. The DNA of the CDR3 is TGCGCCAGCAGCCTCTCCGGGACAGAGCCGCCCGGCTACACCTTC. The chain couples TRBV5-1 to TRBJ1-2, with 7 bases identical to TRBD1. This CDR3 has 15 amino acids. CDR1 and CDR2 from the germline V gene are SGHRS and YFSETQ. Germline trimming cut 4 bases from V and 8 bases from J; bases unmatched to any gene: 14.

The V gene is TRBV6-1, the J gene TRBJ1-5, with 7 bases that match TRBD1. This CDR3 comprises 14 residues. With 3 bases clipped from V and 4 bases from J, the junction kept 3 bases outside the gene matches. Germline V gene lookup returns CDR1 MNHNS and CDR2 SASEGT. The DNA for the CDR3 is TGTGCCAGCAGTGATCTGGACAGGAATCAGCCCCAGCATTTT. As protein: CASSDLDRNQPQHF.

This clone was counted once. The chain joins TRBV6-2 or TRBV6-3 to TRBJ2-5; possibly TRBD1 for D (6 bases). This CDR3 contains 15 residues. The germline CDR1 and CDR2 sequences are MNHEY and SVGEGT. V lost 2 bases and J lost 4, with 14 bases in between. The CDR3 DNA sequence: TGTGCCAGCAGTTACCTTAGGGGGTTGGGAGAGACCCAGTACTTC. It yields the protein CASSYLRGLGETQYF.

The chain carries TRBV18 and TRBJ1-3; D gene unclear. V was cut by 3 bases and J by 4 bases, with 7 bases left in between. Per germline, CDR1 KGHSH and CDR2 LQKENI. The CDR3 spans 13 residues. CDR3 sequence (DNA): TGTGCCAGCTCACCCGCCAGAGGAAACACCATATATTTT. Its translation is CASSPARGNTIYF.

CDR3 bases: TGTGCCAGCAGCCTAAGATACTCCCACAGGGAGAGCTATGGCTACACCTTC. Protein product: CASSLRYSHRESYGYTF. The V call is TRBV16, the J call TRBJ1-2; D might be TRBD1 (6 bases). Trimming pared 4 bases from V and 4 bases from J, leaving 22 bases between. Germline V gives CDR1 KGHSY, CDR2 FQNENV. The CDR3 is 17 amino acids. The full variable domain, its missing parts supplied by reference TRBV16 and TRBJ1-2, is GEEVAQTPKHLVRGEGQKAKLYCAPIKGHSYVFWYQQVLKNEFKFLISFQNENVFDETGMPKERFSAKCLPNSPCSLEIQATKLEDSAVYFCASSLRYSHRESYGYTFGSGTRLTVV.

The rearrangement uses TRBV7-9 and TRBJ2-2; D possibly corresponds to TRBD1 (5 bases). V lost 8 bases to trimming and J lost 0 bases, with 13 bases between them. This CDR3 region has 15 residues. Germline values: CDR1 SEHNR, CDR2 FQNEAQ (reference sequence). In nucleotides, the CDR3 is TGTGCCAGCCTTCTAGGGGTTACGAACACCGGGGAGCTGTTTTTT. Its protein is CASLLGVTNTGELFF.

V gene TRBV6-5 combines with J gene TRBJ2-2, with D possibly being TRBD2 (6 bases). The CDR3 contains 13 residues. V lost 8 bases and J lost 1, with 8 bases in between. CDR1 MNHEY and CDR2 SVGAGI come from the germline V gene. The DNA of the CDR3 is TGTGCCAGCGGGGAGGTGAACACCGGGGAGCTGTTTTTT. Its protein product is CASGEVNTGELFF.

The V and J genes are TRBV6-2 or TRBV6-3 and TRBJ1-5; D unresolved. The CDR3 extends over 16 amino acids. V lost 4 bases to trimming and J lost 5 bases, with 18 bases between them. Germline assignment: CDR1 MNHEY and CDR2 SVGEGT. In DNA, the CDR3 is TGTGCCAGCAGTTTCCATGGGAGGAGAACTTATCAGCCCCAGCATTTT. Protein: CASSFHGRRTYQPQHF.

The gene calls are TRBV7-2 and TRBJ2-3; D unresolved. Trimming left V 3 bases short and J 0 bases short, with 10 bases between. Germline CDR1 SGHTA, CDR2 FQGNSA. The CDR3 is 15 residues long. The DNA of the CDR3 is TGTGCCAGCAGCTTTGGCGGTCCTAGCACAGATACGCAGTATTTT. This sequence encodes CASSFGGPSTDTQYF.

The chain has TRBV28 and TRBJ2-3, with a possible D match to TRBD1 (5 bases). The CDR3 spans 16 residues. Deletions cut 3 bases from V and 5 bases from J, with 18 bases between. CDR1 is MDHEN and CDR2 is SYDVKM in the germline V gene. The CDR3 loop is CASSLSQGPLGDTQYF. CDR3 DNA: TGTGCCAGCAGTTTGTCGCAGGGTCCCTTGGGAGATACGCAGTATTTT.

This clone was recorded a few times. J is TRBJ2-3 and V is TRBV5-1, with D unresolved. The CDR3 consists of 15 residues. Germline CDR1 and CDR2: SGHRS and YFSETQ. V was pared by 1 base and J by 3 bases, with 12 bases between. The CDR3 region has the DNA TGCGCCAGCAGCTTGTACCCGGGTCGAACAGATACGCAGTATTTT. Its protein product is CASSLYPGRTDTQYF.